This T cell receptor beta chain appears in the sequencing data of a study of blood T cell repertoires in COVID-19 (dated by TCRdb to about 2020). Background on the whole study: Collaborator samples came from the United States, Italy and Spain and covered acute and convalescent phases of COVID-19. The material from the prospective study consisted of cDNA or gDNA derived from T cells, B-cell-depleted T cells, or PBMCs. The dataset comprised deeply sampled blood TCRbeta repertoires from subjects exposed to, actively infected with, or recovered from COVID-19. The repertoires were released in a freely available public database meant as a resource for research on the immune response to SARS-CoV-2. Samples were obtained from the ongoing ImmuneRACE study (first 160 participants) and from about 1,300 subjects provided by 6 global collaborators. A de-identified subject ID, COVID-19 status, age in years and sex were almost always included in the sample metadata. Where HLA class I and class II types were available, the types were taken from metadata supplied by the sample provider, not from assay-based typing. Results and caveats for the whole study, not just this receptor: How much clinical and demographic metadata was included differed by source and by participant, and the metadata was provided uncurated.

The immunoSEQ Assay, a bias-controlled multiplex PCR, was used to amplify TCRbeta CDR3 regions from genomic DNA. The authors processed their data as follows. The number of nucleated cells in each sample was estimated from the amplification of reference gene primers within the assay. To quantify the absolute abundance of each unique TCRbeta CDR3 rearrangement, sequence reads were collapsed and filtered. Productive Simpson clonality was computed per sample as the square root of Simpson's diversity index over productive rearrangements. As stored in TCRdb, this immuneACCESS dataset retains in-frame rearrangements with V and J assigned. A fraction of the clones does not appear; measured against another copy, unresolved V genes explain less than half of the discrepancy, and the remainder lacks a known reason. V and J calls and clone size are copied from that table; D and trimming were computed from the DNA. The sample data list 110,000 to 150,000 clones, and approximately 80% of these were observed just once. The ten largest clonotypes hold approximately 6.1% of the sample.

For CDR1 and CDR2, the germline V gene lists SNHLY and FYNNEI. The CDR3 contains 14 residues, cysteine and phenylalanine counted. Here the CDR3 DNA is all that survives: 42 bases in frame from base 1. Between the V and J ends, shortened by 6 bases and 5 bases respectively, the junction contains 16 bases. Whole blood was collected in K2EDTA tubes by collaborating institutions according to the institutions' own protocols. For TCRbeta analysis, collaborators shipped samples as frozen whole blood, isolated PBMCs, or DNA extracted from either of those sample types. This clone occurred a few times. The specificity of this receptor is unknown. Per-base quality was not reported, and no clone a single base away is much larger than it.

The rearrangement combines TRBV2 with TRBJ2-5; matching of 6 bases hints at TRBD2 as the D gene. Material: peripheral blood. The sequence came from a human donor in a cohort sampled during active COVID-19. CDR3 reads: CASRGLGVLETQYF. The DNA is TGTGCCAGCAGGGGACTGGGGGTTTTGGAGACCCAGTACTTC.